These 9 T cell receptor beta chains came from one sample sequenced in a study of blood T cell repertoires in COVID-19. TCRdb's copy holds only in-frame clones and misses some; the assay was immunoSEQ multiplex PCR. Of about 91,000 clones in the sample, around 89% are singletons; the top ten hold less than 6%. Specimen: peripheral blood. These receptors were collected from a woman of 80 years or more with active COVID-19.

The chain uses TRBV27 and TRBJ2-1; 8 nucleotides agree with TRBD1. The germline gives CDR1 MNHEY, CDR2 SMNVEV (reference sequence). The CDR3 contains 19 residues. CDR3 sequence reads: CAYGELGQALLRIYNEQFF. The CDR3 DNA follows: TGTGCTTACGGGGAGCTGGGACAGGCACTCCTTAGGATCTACAATGAGCAGTTCTTC.

CDR3 nucleotides: TGTGCCAGCACCTCCCGGAGGGCCTACAATGAGCAGTTCTTC. Translated, it gives CASTSRRAYNEQFF. This rearrangement joins TRBV6-5 to TRBJ2-1; D is perhaps TRBD2 (6 bases). Trimming removed 7 bases from V and 2 bases from J, with 12 bases in between. The CDR3 totals 14 residues. CDR1 and CDR2 (germline): MNHEY, SVGAGI.

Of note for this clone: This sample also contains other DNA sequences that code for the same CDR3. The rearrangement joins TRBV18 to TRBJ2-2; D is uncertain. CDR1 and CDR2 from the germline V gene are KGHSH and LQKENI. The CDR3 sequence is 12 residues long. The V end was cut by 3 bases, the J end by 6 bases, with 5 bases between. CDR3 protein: CASSPVAGELFF. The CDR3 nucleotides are TGTGCCAGCTCACCTGTAGCCGGGGAGCTGTTTTTT.

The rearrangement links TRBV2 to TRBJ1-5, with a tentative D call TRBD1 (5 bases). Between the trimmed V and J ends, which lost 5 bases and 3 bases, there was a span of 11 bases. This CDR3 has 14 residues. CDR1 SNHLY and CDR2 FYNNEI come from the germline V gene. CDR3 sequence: CASSRTGHNQPQHF. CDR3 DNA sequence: TGTGCCAGCAGTCGCACAGGTCACAATCAGCCCCAGCATTTT.

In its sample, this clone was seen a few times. CDR3 nucleotide sequence: TGTGCCAGCAGCTTTCCACTAGCGGGAGCGGGCGAGCAGTACTTC. Amino acids: CASSFPLAGAGEQYF. The chain is built from TRBV7-2 and TRBJ2-7, with 11 bases lining up with TRBD2. There are 15 residues in the CDR3. V gave up 3 bases and J gave up 6 bases; unmatched junction bases: 7. Germline CDR1 and CDR2: SGHTA and FQGNSA.

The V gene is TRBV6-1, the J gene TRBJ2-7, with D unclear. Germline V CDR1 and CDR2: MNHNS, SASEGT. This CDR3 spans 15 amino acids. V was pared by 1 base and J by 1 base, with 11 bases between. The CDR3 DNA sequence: TGTGCCAGCAGTGAAGGGCCAGCGCGATCCTACGAGCAGTACTTC. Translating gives CASSEGPARSYEQYF.

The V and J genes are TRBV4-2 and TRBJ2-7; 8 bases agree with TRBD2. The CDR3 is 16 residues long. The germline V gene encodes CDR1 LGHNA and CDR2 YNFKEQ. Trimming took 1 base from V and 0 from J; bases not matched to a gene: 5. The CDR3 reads CASSQVVSGTSYEQYF. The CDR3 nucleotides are TGTGCCAGCAGCCAAGTCGTTAGCGGGACCTCCTACGAGCAGTACTTC.

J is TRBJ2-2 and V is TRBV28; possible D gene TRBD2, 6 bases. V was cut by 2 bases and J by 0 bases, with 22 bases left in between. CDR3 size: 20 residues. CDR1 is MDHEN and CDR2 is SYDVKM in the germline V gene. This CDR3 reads CASSLPEGRTGETNTGELFF. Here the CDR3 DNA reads TGTGCCAGCAGTTTACCTGAAGGACGGACGGGGGAAACGAACACCGGGGAGCTGTTTTTT.

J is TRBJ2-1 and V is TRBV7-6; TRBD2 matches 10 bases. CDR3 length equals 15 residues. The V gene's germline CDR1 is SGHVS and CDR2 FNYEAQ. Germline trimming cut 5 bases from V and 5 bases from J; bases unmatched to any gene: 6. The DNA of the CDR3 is TGTGCCAGCAGCCATCCGGGACTAGCGAACAATGAGCAGTTCTTC. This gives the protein CASSHPGLANNEQFF.